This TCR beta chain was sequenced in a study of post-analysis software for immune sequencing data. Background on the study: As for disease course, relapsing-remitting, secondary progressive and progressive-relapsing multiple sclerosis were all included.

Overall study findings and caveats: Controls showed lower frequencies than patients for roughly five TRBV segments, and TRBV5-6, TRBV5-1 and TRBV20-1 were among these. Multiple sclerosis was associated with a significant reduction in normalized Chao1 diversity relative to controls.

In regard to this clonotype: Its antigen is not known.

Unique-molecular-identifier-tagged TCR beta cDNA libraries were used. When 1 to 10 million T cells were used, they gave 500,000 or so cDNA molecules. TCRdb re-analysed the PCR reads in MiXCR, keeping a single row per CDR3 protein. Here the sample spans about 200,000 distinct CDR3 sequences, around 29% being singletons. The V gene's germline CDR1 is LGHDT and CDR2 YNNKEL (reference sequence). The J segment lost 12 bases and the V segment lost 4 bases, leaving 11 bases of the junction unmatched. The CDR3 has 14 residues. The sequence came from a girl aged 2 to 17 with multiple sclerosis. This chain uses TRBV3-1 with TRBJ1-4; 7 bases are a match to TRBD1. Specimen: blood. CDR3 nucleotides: TGTGCCAGCAGCCTCGGGACAGACCGGAGGGAACTGTTTTTT. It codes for CASSLGTDRRELFF.